Listed below are T cell receptor beta chains from one sample, sequenced in a study of vaccination and CD4 T cells after COVID-19. TCRdb processed the PCR reads anew with MiXCR; each CDR3 protein has one entry. The sample lists around 15,000 distinct CDR3 sequences, 40% to 55% seen once, with about an eighth in the top ten. Their target antigens are unknown. The source material was CD4+ T cells from blood, cultured in vitro. The receptor set was obtained from a human donor who had recovered from COVID-19. Both conserved end residues are part of each CDR3. Clone size, where shown, is once, few, many, or a class for clones that have expanded.

V	size	J	CDR3
TRBV6-2/TRBV6-3	-	TRBJ2-1	CASSSSGAGDEQFF
TRBV7-6	few	TRBJ2-3	CASSKGGSTDTQYF
TRBV12-3/TRBV12-4	medium-sized	TRBJ1-2	CASSLDGLWLSGYGYTF
TRBV11-3	-	TRBJ1-1	CASSLLGNTEAFF
TRBV7-2	-	TRBJ2-3	CASSYAGYADTQYF
TRBV20-1	-	TRBJ2-7	CSARDRPSSYEQYF
TRBV27	-	TRBJ1-4	CASSLGPGIGEKLFF
TRBV5-4	-	TRBJ1-1	CASSLAQTYTEAFF
TRBV10-3	few	TRBJ1-2	CAIRSGQGTGYGYTF
TRBV10-3	few	TRBJ1-2	CAISESAGQGKNYGYTF
TRBV18	once	TRBJ2-3	CASSREHTDTQYF
TRBV10-3	-	TRBJ2-5	CAISESSRGRPETQYF
TRBV18	-	TRBJ2-3	CASSPAAGGVADTQYF